What follows is one T cell receptor (beta chain) and its context. Antigen specificity is unknown. This entry comes from a study of OX40 agonist ivuxolimab in advanced cancers. Background on the study: Of mixed ages from roughly 23 to 80 and averaging about 56 years, the group was over 80% male.

Study-wide results and limits: Compared with others, partial responders at 0.1-3.0 mg/kg displayed clonal expansion among the lowest.

Generated by immunoSEQ multiplex PCR, the TCRdb table keeps only in-frame clones and is missing some. This sample carries some 110,000 clones, around 93% of them seen once, and the ten largest clones take approximately 0.15%. The CDR3 is made up of 14 amino acids. J was trimmed by 8 bases and V by 3 bases; bases with no gene match: 9. From germline, CDR1 is MGHDK and CDR2 SYGVNS. The TCR originated in an adult with an advanced solid tumor such as melanoma, head and neck, liver or kidney cancer. This sample comprised CD4+ or CD8+ T cells sorted from blood, obtained in a trial of the OX40 agonist ivuxolimab. The chain links TRBV25-1 to TRBJ1-2; TRBD1 aligns across 7 bases. The CDR3 sequence is CASSDRGQKRGYTF. Written as DNA, the CDR3 is TGTGCCAGCAGTGACAGGGGACAGAAGCGCGGCTACACCTTC.